This T cell receptor (beta chain) was sequenced during a study of vaccination and CD4 T cells after COVID-19 (dated by TCRdb to 2021 to 2024). Concerning the study at large: The convalescent cohort comprised six males and four females, including two Hispanic individuals, seven Caucasians, two Asians and one multiracial person. In an earlier paper using these donors, memory CD4+ T cell crossreactivity between SARS-CoV-2 and common cold coronavirus spike proteins was assessed at the TCR clonotype level. In around 9 COVID-19 convalescent patients and a handful of infection-naive healthy vaccine recipients, researchers compared the spike-specific CD4+ TCR repertoire from before mRNA vaccination with the repertoire from after. The time from the second vaccine dose to post-vaccine blood sampling had a median of around 72 days and ranged from about 13 to 250 days. Participants received two doses of either the Pfizer-BioNTech BNT162b2 vaccine (n=8) or the Moderna mRNA-1273 vaccine (n=2). Post-COVID blood samples were collected from convalescent patients a median of approximately 93 days after diagnosis, with a range of about 35 to 161 days. As controls, cultures received a CEFX viral epitope pool (the positive control), an HIV-1 Nef peptide pool (the negative control), or no peptide at all. For stimulating the cultures, overlapping spike peptide pools were used, derived from SARS-CoV-2 as well as from the common cold coronaviruses HCoV-NL63, HCoV-OC43 and HCoV-229E.

Including cysteine and phenylalanine, the CDR3 has 12 amino acids. The sequence is cut down to CDR3 DNA, 36 bases in frame from base 1. The V end loses 10 bases and the J end loses 6 bases, and a stretch of 15 bases separates them. Sequences SGHDN (CDR1) and FVKESK (CDR2) are obtained from the germline V gene. The treatment or condition label, as the study defines it: approximately 9-day PBMC culture with coronavirus spike peptide pools or control peptides (ViraFEST assay). CD4+ T cells from unexposed donors were collected before the COVID-19 pandemic (2011-2018). To expand antigen-specific T cells with peptide pools and then pick out the expanded clonotypes through TCR sequencing, the study relied on the ViraFEST assay. Each well held 2.2 million or so PBMCs cultured with about 9.8 ug/ml peptide pools in IMDM containing 5% human AB serum and 9 to 10 IU/ml IL-2. On days 3 and 7, half of the culture medium was replaced with fresh IL-2-containing medium. Once the cells had been in culture for 10 days, the EasySep CD4+ T cell isolation kit was used to isolate CD4+ T cells by negative selection. As cell number allowed, CD4+ T cells from unexposed donors were tested for reactivity to SARS-CoV-2 S and N and to four common cold coronavirus spike pools. Ficoll-Paque Plus gradient centrifugation was used to isolate PBMCs from whole blood, and the isolated PBMCs were then either used fresh or cryopreserved at -140C. In general, triplicate wells were set up for every culture condition. The leukapheresis product for the unexposed donors was obtained through commercial purchase.

Note on this clonotype: The antigen it recognizes is unknown. No clone much larger than this one lies a single base away; base qualities are absent.

Receptor amplification or capture employed PCR. DNA from cultured CD4+ T cells underwent TCR sequencing with the Oncomine TCR Beta short-read assay at the Johns Hopkins FTIC core. The QIAamp micro DNA kit was used to extract genomic DNA from the cultured CD4+ T cells. The Oncomine TCR Beta libraries from cultured CD4+ T cells were pooled using unique dual indexes and then sequenced on an Illumina iSeq 100. Per the source publication's procedure: Non-productive sequences were removed, and CDR3s not starting with C, not ending with F or W, or shorter than 7 amino acids were discarded. Antigen-specific clonotypes were identified with the MANAFEST web application by comparing peptide-stimulated wells with reference and other culture wells. To be called positive, a clone needed an FDR below 0.05, an odds ratio above 5, and a productive frequency above 0.1% in at least two of three replicate wells. A clonotype counted as cross-reactive if it showed significant expansion both in the SARS-CoV-2 spike wells and in at least one common cold coronavirus spike condition. Levenshtein distances (stringdist) and unrooted phylogenetic trees (ape) in R version 3.6.1 were used to assess CDR3 homology. The public sequencing data were trimmed at Q25 with fastp and processed into clonotypes with MiXCR by TCRdb, which kept only in-frame beta chains. Under each unique CDR3 protein, matching rows form one entry showing the most common genes and DNA. TCRdb, rather than the study authors, made the V and J calls. The sample table shows approximately 6,900 distinct CDR3 sequences, and about 40% are seen once. The ten largest clones take up about 25% of the sample.

What the work shows at the level of the full study, not this receptor alone: The median count of SARS-CoV-2-reactive clonotypes went up from 20 to 25 after infection to 38 after vaccination, although the change was not significant. Of the vaccine-specific clones found in convalescent patients, nearly all (304 of 307) were mono-reactive for SARS-CoV-2 spike instead of being cross-reactive with common cold coronaviruses. In convalescent patients, a median around 83% of post-vaccine SARS-CoV-2-reactive clones were detected only after vaccination, and vaccine-specific priming was suggested by this finding. Only a relatively small number of convalescent patients were included in the study, and early timepoints following natural infection were not analyzed.

The chain uses TRBV14 and TRBJ1-2; the D gene cannot be named for sure. This clonotype originated in a human donor in good health. The sequencing sample was made of CD4+ T cells from blood, cultured in vitro. The DNA sequence reads TGTGCCATCGGTCGCAGGAGGGATGGCTACACCTTC. Its translation reads: CAIGRRRDGYTF.